These T cell receptor beta chains were read from a single sample in a study of T cell responses to AZD1222 COVID-19 vaccine. Profiling relied on immunoSEQ multiplex PCR, and the TCRdb table lists in-frame clones only, not all of them. Among 150,000 to 200,000 clones, around nine tenths were seen once, and the ten largest hold roughly 2.5%. The source material was peripheral blood, sampled on day 0 of AZD1222 vaccination. The receptors shown here come from an adult in good health. The CDR3 runs from the conserved cysteine through the conserved F or W. Fields, in order: D gene, clone size, V gene, J gene, CDR3 length, CDR3 protein, CDR3 DNA. D genes are given only for firm matches. Not all rows give a size; the values are once, few, many and, for expanded clones, a class.

TRBD2	NA	TRBV18	TRBJ2-1	20	CASSPRTGTSGRAAYNEQFF	TGTGCCAGCTCACCACGTACCGGGACTAGCGGGAGGGCAGCCTACAATGAGCAGTTCTTC
NA	NA	TRBV9	TRBJ1-6	14	CASSVGGSASPLHF	TGTGCCAGCAGCGTAGGAGGGAGTGCGTCACCCCTCCACTTT
NA	NA	TRBV5-4	TRBJ1-2	15	CASSSFRVAGDGYTF	TGTGCCAGCAGTTCATTCCGGGTGGCAGGAGATGGCTACACCTTC
NA	NA	TRBV4-1	TRBJ1-4	13	CASSQDEVYVRFF	TGCGCCAGCAGCCAAGATGAGGTGTATGTACGGTTTTTT
NA	NA	TRBV18	TRBJ2-1	14	CASSPRGVYNEQFF	TGTGCCAGCTCCCCCCGTGGGGTCTACAATGAGCAGTTCTTC
NA	NA	TRBV7-2	TRBJ1-1	16	CASSLATGQPNTEAFF	TGTGCCAGCAGCTTAGCGACGGGTCAGCCGAACACTGAAGCTTTCTTT
NA	NA	TRBV20-1	TRBJ1-2	11	CSARDNYGYTF	TGCAGTGCTAGAGATAACTATGGCTACACCTTC
TRBD1	NA	TRBV3-1/TRBV3-2	TRBJ1-5	15	CASSQAPGGEQPQHF	TGTGCCAGCAGCCAGGCCCCAGGGGGCGAACAGCCCCAGCATTTT
TRBD2	NA	TRBV7-2	TRBJ2-1	18	CASSLLISGSSSYNEQFF	TGTGCCAGCAGCTTATTAATTAGCGGGAGCAGCTCCTACAATGAGCAGTTCTTC
NA	NA	TRBV6-1	TRBJ2-4	11	CASTSKDIQYF	TGTGCCAGCACCTCCAAGGACATTCAGTACTTC
NA	NA	TRBV30	TRBJ2-7	13	CAWSVVGTGEQYF	TGTGCCTGGAGTGTGGTAGGGACTGGGGAGCAGTACTTC
NA	few	TRBV12-2	TRBJ2-1	17	CASRPLRGRVGRHEQFF	TGTGCAAGTCGCCCATTGAGGGGGCGGGTAGGGAGGCATGAGCAGTTCTTC
TRBD1	NA	TRBV7-9	TRBJ1-6	14	CASRRTGGSSPLHF	TGTGCCAGCAGGCGGACAGGGGGTAGTTCACCCCTCCACTTT
NA	NA	TRBV20-1	TRBJ1-2	13	CSASHSEHYGYTF	TGCAGTGCTAGTCACAGTGAACACTATGGCTACACCTTC
TRBD1	NA	TRBV5-1	TRBJ1-2	12	CASSLGTGSYTF	TGCGCCAGCAGCCTAGGGACAGGGAGCTACACCTTC
NA	NA	TRBV27	TRBJ2-7	16	CASSPNVGHFSYEQYF	TGTGCCAGCAGTCCGAATGTGGGACACTTCTCCTACGAGCAGTACTTC
NA	NA	TRBV4-1	TRBJ1-3	13	CASSQDHGTVLYF	TGCGCCAGCAGCCAAGACCATGGGACGGTTTTATATTTT
NA	NA	TRBV3-1/TRBV3-2	TRBJ2-1	20	CASSQGRSGALGVTYNEQFF	TGTGCCAGCAGCCAGGGCCGGTCGGGGGCCCTAGGAGTGACCTACAATGAGCAGTTCTTC
NA	NA	TRBV7-6	TRBJ2-7	12	CASSRDVGEQYF	TGTGCCAGCAGCCGGGATGTGGGCGAGCAGTACTTC
NA	NA	TRBV9	TRBJ1-1	13	CASSPSRVTEAFF	TGTGCCAGCAGCCCTTCCAGGGTAACTGAAGCTTTCTTT
NA	NA	TRBV5-1	TRBJ1-2	15	CASSIARTPNYGYTF	TGCGCCAGCAGTATTGCCAGGACCCCTAACTATGGCTACACCTTC
TRBD1	NA	TRBV5-4	TRBJ1-2	15	CASSSGTGRLYGYTF	TGTGCCAGCAGCTCCGGGACAGGTCGACTCTATGGCTACACCTTC
NA	few	TRBV7-5	TRBJ1-1	16	CVRSLWPGQMNTEAFF	TGTGTCAGAAGCTTATGGCCGGGACAGATGAACACTGAAGCTTTCTTT
TRBD1	NA	TRBV6-5	TRBJ1-1	14	CASRTRQGLTEAFF	TGTGCCAGCAGAACCCGACAGGGCCTTACTGAAGCTTTCTTT
NA	NA	TRBV2	TRBJ2-3	14	CASSAIGGTDTQYF	TGTGCCAGCAGCGCGATAGGGGGAACAGATACGCAGTATTTT
NA	once	TRBV11-2	TRBJ1-4	15	CASSLGGSPNEKLFF	TGTGCCAGCAGCTTAGGGGGCAGCCCGAATGAAAAACTGTTTTTT
TRBD1	NA	TRBV3-1/TRBV3-2	TRBJ1-2	17	CASSQEAGGPWSYGYTF	TGTGCCAGCAGCCAAGAGGCAGGGGGCCCTTGGTCCTATGGCTACACCTTC
TRBD1	few	TRBV6-5	TRBJ1-5	13	CASRGQDNQPQHF	TGTGCCAGCAGGGGACAGGACAATCAGCCCCAGCATTTT